This T cell receptor beta chain was recovered during a study of cytomegalovirus exposure and HLA in healthy donors. Study-level findings and limits: The Asian-associated ancestry cluster reportedly had fewer N-insertions than the approximately 670-donor mean in a later analysis. The study labeled more than 150 TCR beta chains cytomegalovirus-associated. TCR beta V segments were, for the most part, productive about 87% or about 30% of the time in an earlier analysis.

As concerns this clone: Its specificity is unknown.

PCR used 60 Vbeta primers and 13 Jbeta primers. Some clones are missing from TCRdb's copy, which holds only in-frame ones; the method was immunoSEQ multiplex PCR. Of 170,000 or so clones in the sample, approximately 78% were seen once. The origin of this receptor is a middle-aged woman in good health and CMV-seronegative. The specimen was PBMCs.

CDR3 residues: CASSPGGLAAAYNEQFF. The CDR3 nucleotides read TGTGCCAGCAGCCCCGGAGGTTTAGCAGCGGCCTACAATGAGCAGTTCTTC. The rearrangement links TRBV7-6 to TRBJ2-1; tentative D call: TRBD2 (5 bases). The V end was cut by 5 bases, the J end by 2 bases, with 19 bases between. The CDR3 sequence is 17 residues long. The germline V gene has CDR1 SGHVS and CDR2 FNYEAQ.